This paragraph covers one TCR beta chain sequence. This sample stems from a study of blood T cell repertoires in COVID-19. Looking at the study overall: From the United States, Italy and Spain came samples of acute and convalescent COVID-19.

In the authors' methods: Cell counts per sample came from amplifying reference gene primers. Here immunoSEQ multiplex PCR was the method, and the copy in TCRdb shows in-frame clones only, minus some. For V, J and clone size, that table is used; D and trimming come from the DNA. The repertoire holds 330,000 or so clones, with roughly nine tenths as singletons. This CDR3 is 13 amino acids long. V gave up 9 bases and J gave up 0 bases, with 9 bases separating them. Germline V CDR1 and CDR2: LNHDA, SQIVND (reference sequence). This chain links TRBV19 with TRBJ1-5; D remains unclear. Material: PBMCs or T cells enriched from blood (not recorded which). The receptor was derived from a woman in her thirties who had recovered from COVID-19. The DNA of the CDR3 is TGTGCCAGCTCCGACATTAGCAATCAGCCCCAGCATTTT. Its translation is CASSDISNQPQHF.